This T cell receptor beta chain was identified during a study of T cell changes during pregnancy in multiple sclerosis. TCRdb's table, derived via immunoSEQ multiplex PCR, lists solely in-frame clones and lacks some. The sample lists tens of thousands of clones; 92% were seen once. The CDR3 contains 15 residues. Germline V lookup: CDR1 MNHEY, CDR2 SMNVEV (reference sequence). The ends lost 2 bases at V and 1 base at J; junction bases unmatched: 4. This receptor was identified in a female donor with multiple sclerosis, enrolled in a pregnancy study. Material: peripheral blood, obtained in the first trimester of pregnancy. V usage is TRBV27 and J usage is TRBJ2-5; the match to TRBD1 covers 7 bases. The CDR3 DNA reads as TGTGCCAGCAGTTTAACGACAGGGTTCCAAGAGACCCAGTACTTC. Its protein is CASSLTTGFQETQYF.